This note documents a single T cell receptor (beta chain) sequence. This record belongs to a study of blood T cell repertoires in COVID-19. The table came from immunoSEQ multiplex PCR; TCRdb's copy has only in-frame clones and leaves some out. The data show 160,000 or so clones, roughly 84% seen once. This clonotype was sampled from a human donor with acute COVID-19. The donor label of this sample is uncertain. Specimen: PBMCs or T cells enriched from blood (not recorded which).

This CDR3 reads CASSWDSTYEQYF. DNA of the CDR3: TGTGCCAGCAGCTGGGACTCAACCTACGAGCAGTACTTC. The chain joins TRBV7-9 to TRBJ2-7, with TRBD2 as a possible D gene (6 bases). V lost 4 bases and J lost 2, with 9 bases in between. The CDR3 extends over 13 amino acids. CDR1 and CDR2 (germline): SEHNR, FQNEAQ (reference sequence).